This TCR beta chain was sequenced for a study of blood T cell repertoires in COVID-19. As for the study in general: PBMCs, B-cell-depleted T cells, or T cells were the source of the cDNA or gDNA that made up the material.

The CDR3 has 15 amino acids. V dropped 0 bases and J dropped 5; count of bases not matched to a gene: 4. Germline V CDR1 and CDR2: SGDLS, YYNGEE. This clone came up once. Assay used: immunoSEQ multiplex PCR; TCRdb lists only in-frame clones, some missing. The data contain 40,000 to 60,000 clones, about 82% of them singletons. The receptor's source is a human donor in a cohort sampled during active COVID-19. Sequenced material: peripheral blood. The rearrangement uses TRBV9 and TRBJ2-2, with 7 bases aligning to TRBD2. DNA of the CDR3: TGTGCCAGCAGCGTAGCTAGCGGCCAGACCGGGGAGCTGTTTTTT. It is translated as CASSVASGQTGELFF. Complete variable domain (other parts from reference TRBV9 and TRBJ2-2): DSGVTQTPKHLITATGQRVTLRCSPRSGDLSVYWYQQSLDQGLQFLIQYYNGEERAKGNILERFSAQQFPDLHSELNLSSLELGDSALYFCASSVASGQTGELFFGEGSRLTVL.